The 12 T cell receptor beta chains presented below share a single source sample, sequenced in a study of CD8 T cells in ankylosing spondylitis. MiXCR was run by TCRdb on the 5' RACE reads, yielding one entry per CDR3 protein. The repertoire has around 130,000 distinct CDR3 sequences, approximately 15% of them found once; the top ten carry approximately 3%. The sample taken for sequencing was blood, either unsorted or a sorted T cell fraction (not recorded which). The receptors shown here come from a female donor with ankylosing spondylitis or in good health (not recorded which).

This clonotype was seen more than once but under ten times. This chain links TRBV27 with TRBJ2-1; TRBD2 matches 14 bases. The CDR3 has 17 amino acids. CDR1 MNHEY and CDR2 SMNVEV come from the germline V gene (reference sequence). V shed 5 bases, J shed 8 bases, and the junction held 11 bases outside the gene matches. Here the CDR3 DNA reads TGTGCCAGCAGTCCCCGGACTAGCGGGAGGCTTGTGTATGAGCAGTTCTTC. This translates into CASSPRTSGRLVYEQFF.

This clonotype was picked up many times. The gene calls are TRBV12-3 or TRBV12-4 and TRBJ1-2, with TRBD1 as a possible D gene (6 bases). The CDR3 runs 17 residues. V shed 3 bases and J shed 0 bases, with 17 bases lying between them. The CDR3 loop is CASSFGGPRKANYGYTF. CDR3 nucleotides: TGTGCCAGCAGTTTTGGGGGGCCCAGGAAAGCTAACTATGGCTACACCTTC.

In this sample, this clonotype turned up a few times. The rearrangement links TRBV21-1 to TRBJ2-2; the table gives TRBD1 as D, unverified against the DNA. TRBV21-1 is a recognized pseudogene. The CDR3 covers 19 residues. DNA for the CDR3: TGTGCCAGCAGCAAAGGGGGCGGGACAGGGGATATGAACACCGGGGAGCTGTTTTTT. Protein product: CASSKGGGTGDMNTGELFF.

This clonotype was found a few times. V gene TRBV20-1 combines with J gene TRBJ2-1; 8 positions agree with TRBD2. The germline gives CDR1 DFQATT, CDR2 SNEGSKA (reference sequence). V was clipped by 2 bases and J by 5 bases; unmatched bases: 5. The CDR3 is made up of 14 amino acids. CDR3 sequence reads: CSARPPGGNNEQFF. CDR3 nucleotide sequence: TGCAGTGCTAGACCCCCGGGAGGGAACAATGAGCAGTTCTTC.

This clonotype has a handful of counts. Here the CDR3 DNA reads TGCGCCAGCAGCCTCCGAAGAAGTGGGGATTCTAACACTGAAGCTTTCTTT. Translated: CASSLRRSGDSNTEAFF. The V and J genes are TRBV5-1 and TRBJ1-1; no clear D. This CDR3 spans 17 amino acids. V was cut by 4 bases and J by 2 bases, with 21 bases left in between. Germline values: CDR1 SGHRS, CDR2 YFSETQ.

The sample holds a few counts of this clonotype. The chain recombines TRBV5-1 with TRBJ1-2, with D possibly matching TRBD1 (5 bases). This CDR3 is 15 amino acids long. Trimming pared 0 bases from V and 2 bases from J, leaving 11 bases between. Germline CDR1 reads SGHRS; CDR2 reads YFSETQ. The CDR3 nucleotides read TGCGCCAGCAGCTTGGAAGGGGTCGGGAACTATGGCTACACCTTC. This gives the protein CASSLEGVGNYGYTF.

For this clonotype: Because it lacks the conserved phenylalanine or tryptophan at the end, this CDR3 is likely a read error. The DNA is left out, because the CDR3 cannot be placed on it with certainty; the CDR3 is given as TCRdb lists it. The chain has TRBV6-6 and TRBJ2-7; TRBD1, the table's D call, lacks a check against the DNA. Per germline, CDR1 MNHNY and CDR2 SVGAGI (reference sequence). Termini included, the CDR3 measures 13 amino acids. CDR3 in amino acids: CASSPVPGTGIPL.

The rearrangement uses TRBV30 and TRBJ1-6; tentative D call: TRBD1 (6 bases). Between the trimmed V and J ends, which lost 3 bases and 4 bases, there was a span of 19 bases. The CDR3 runs 17 residues. Germline loops: CDR1 GTSNPN, CDR2 SVGIG (reference sequence). CDR3 residues: CAWRRRTAELYNSPLHF. For the CDR3, the DNA is TGTGCCTGGAGGCGGAGGACAGCGGAACTTTATAATTCACCCCTCCACTTT.

This clonotype was counted a few times. V usage is TRBV11-2 and J usage is TRBJ2-1; D unclear. This CDR3 comprises 13 residues. Germline CDR1 is SGHAT and CDR2 is FQNNGV. V was pared by 5 bases and J by 5 bases, with 10 bases between. CDR3 amino acids: CASSPLRNNEQFF. DNA for the CDR3: TGTGCCAGCAGCCCCTTGCGAAACAATGAGCAGTTCTTC.

The chain joins TRBV20-1 to TRBJ2-3; D unclear. V lost 5 bases, J lost 8 bases, and 17 bases lay in between. The CDR3 runs to 13 residues. Germline V gives CDR1 DFQATT, CDR2 SNEGSKA (reference sequence). The CDR3 protein is CSASLTTSGTQYF. CDR3 sequence (DNA): TGCAGTGCTTCCTTAACAACGTCGGGTACGCAGTATTTT.

This clonotype was seen only a few times. The rearrangement uses TRBV12-3 or TRBV12-4 and TRBJ1-1, with D unclear. The V and J ends lost 5 bases and 2 bases respectively, with 9 bases between them. The CDR3 extends over 13 amino acids. CDR3 in DNA: TGTGCCAGCAGTGGGTTTTTCAACACTGAAGCTTTCTTT. It yields the protein CASSGFFNTEAFF.

The V and J genes are TRBV7-2 and TRBJ2-1; 8 nucleotides align to TRBD2. The germline CDR1 and CDR2 sequences are SGHTA and FQGNSA. This CDR3 spans 17 amino acids. V gave up 5 bases and J gave up 5 bases; unmatched junction bases: 14. This chain's CDR3 is CASSRTPAGVINNEQFF. The CDR3 nucleotides read TGTGCCAGCAGCCGAACCCCAGCGGGGGTCATCAACAATGAGCAGTTCTTC.